This T cell receptor beta chain was sequenced during a study of PD-L1 blockade in urothelial cancer. Clones were read by immunoSEQ multiplex PCR, and TCRdb kept only the in-frame ones, dropping some. The table shows 15,000 to 20,000 clones, with approximately 86% occurring only once. The source was PBMCs, collected around atezolizumab (anti-PD-L1) treatment. The receptor comes from a middle-aged man with urothelial cancer.

CDR3 region: CASSHHSGQAGYTEAFF. Written as DNA, the CDR3 is TGCGCCAGCAGTCACCACTCGGGACAGGCTGGATACACTGAAGCTTTCTTT. This chain links TRBV10-2 with TRBJ1-1; TRBD1 aligns across 8 bases. V was pared by 5 bases and J by 3 bases, with 14 bases of the junction left unmatched. CDR1 is WSHSY and CDR2 is SAAADI in the germline V gene. This CDR3 spans 17 amino acids.